These 25 T cell receptor beta chains were all obtained from the same sample, sequenced in a study of graft-versus-host responses after intestinal transplantation. Assay used: immunoSEQ multiplex PCR; TCRdb lists only in-frame clones, some missing. The sample holds roughly 43,000 clones, roughly 94% seen once. Material: PBMCs, obtained 335 days after intestinal transplant. These receptors came from a human patient who received an intestinal transplant, so some T cells may come from the graft donor.

V gene TRBV27 combines with J gene TRBJ2-1; D is ambiguous. Trimming shortened V by 5 bases and J by 4 bases, and 21 bases separated the two germline ends. Germline CDR1 reads MNHEY; CDR2 reads SMNVEV (reference sequence). The CDR3 has 17 amino acids. CDR3 nucleotide sequence: TGTGCCAGCAGTCAAACGTCGACCGGACCCCGGTACAATGAGCAGTTCTTC. It yields the protein CASSQTSTGPRYNEQFF.

V and J are TRBV19 and TRBJ1-2; D gene ambiguous. Germline V CDR1 and CDR2: LNHDA, SQIVND (reference sequence). V dropped 9 bases and J dropped 1 base, with 9 bases sitting between them. The CDR3 has 12 residues. Written as DNA, the CDR3 is TGTGCCAGCTCCGCTTTTAACTATGGCTACACCTTC. Translation: CASSAFNYGYTF. Looking up the rest from reference TRBV19 and TRBJ1-2 gives the full variable domain: DGGITQSPKYLFRKEGQNVTLSCEQNLNHDAMYWYRQDPGQGLRLIYYSQIVNDFQKGDIAEGYSVSREKKESFPLTVTSAQKNPTAFYLCASSAFNYGYTFGSGTRLTVV.

In its sample, this clone was seen once. The chain recombines TRBV6-8 with TRBJ1-2; D possibly corresponds to TRBD1 (5 bases). This CDR3 has 14 residues. The germline gives CDR1 MNHGY, CDR2 SAAAGT. The V and J ends lost 10 bases and 8 bases respectively, with 23 bases between them. The DNA of the CDR3 is TGTGCCACCAAACTATGGGACTGGGAGGGAGGCTACACCTTC. Its translation is CATKLWDWEGGYTF.

This sequence joins TRBV7-6 and TRBJ2-7; TRBD1 aligns across 7 bases. This CDR3 is 15 amino acids long. The V gene's germline CDR1 is SGHVS and CDR2 FNYEAQ. Unmatched junction bases numbered 9, after V lost 0 bases and J lost 7 bases. CDR3 residues: CASSLARQGVSEQYF. The CDR3 DNA sequence: TGTGCCAGCAGCTTAGCCCGACAGGGCGTTTCGGAGCAGTACTTC. Based on the CDR3 plus reference TRBV7-6 and TRBJ2-7, the full variable domain is GAGVSQSPRYKVTKRGQDVALRCDPISGHVSLYWYRQALGQGPEFLTYFNYEAQQDKSGLPNDRFSAERPEGSISTLTIQRTEQRDSAMYRCASSLARQGVSEQYFGPGTRLTVT.

This sequence joins TRBV21-1 and TRBJ2-5; the D call TRBD2 from the table was never checked on the DNA. TRBV21-1 is tagged as a pseudogene. This CDR3 has 16 residues. The CDR3 here is CASSKRASGGRETQYF. For the CDR3, the DNA is TGTGCCAGCAGCAAAAGAGCGAGCGGGGGGAGAGAGACCCAGTACTTC.

V is TRBV5-1 and J is TRBJ2-5; 9 bases line up with TRBD2. CDR1 is SGHRS and CDR2 is YFSETQ in the germline V gene. The CDR3 has 15 amino acids. Unmatched junction bases numbered 9, after V lost 4 bases and J lost 5 bases. The CDR3 reads CASSGGTSMWETQYF. The DNA of the CDR3 is TGCGCCAGCAGCGGGGGGACTAGCATGTGGGAGACCCAGTACTTC.

The J gene is TRBJ1-2, the V gene TRBV4-1; D uncertain. The V gene's germline CDR1 is MGHRA and CDR2 YSYEKL. This CDR3 is built from 15 residues. V lost 0 bases, J lost 7 bases, and 15 bases lay in between. The CDR3 is CASSQDRAGPRGYTF. DNA of the CDR3: TGCGCCAGCAGCCAAGATAGAGCAGGCCCTCGTGGCTACACCTTC.

The chain joins TRBV6-5 to TRBJ2-3; D ambiguous. Germline loops: CDR1 MNHEY, CDR2 SVGAGI. Trimming stripped 0 bases from V and 2 bases from J, with 9 bases between. This CDR3 region has 15 residues. This CDR3 is CASSYSGYSTDTQYF. CDR3 nucleotide sequence: TGTGCCAGCAGTTACTCGGGGTATTCCACAGATACGCAGTATTTT.

This chain joins TRBV6-5 and TRBJ1-5; D might be TRBD1 (5 bases). The CDR3 spans 15 residues. Trimming stripped 5 bases from V and 6 bases from J, with 17 bases between. CDR1 and CDR2 from the germline V gene are MNHEY and SVGAGI. The CDR3 DNA follows: TGTGCCAGCAGTCCTACGGGGGGGATTCGTCAGCCCCAGCATTTT. Residues: CASSPTGGIRQPQHF.

CDR3 bases: TGTGCCAGCAGTCCGTCCGGCGATGGCTACACCTTC. Amino acid sequence: CASSPSGDGYTF. The V call is TRBV6-6, the J call TRBJ1-2; D call uncertain. The CDR3 totals 12 residues. Trimming left V 5 bases short and J 6 bases short, with 10 bases between. CDR1 and CDR2 (germline): MNHNY, SVGAGI (reference sequence).

The V gene is TRBV27, the J gene TRBJ2-5; 8 bases are shared with TRBD1. The tail of the sequence fits TRBJ2-7 better, so the J call may be wrong. The CDR3 has 14 residues. CDR1 and CDR2 (germline): MNHEY, SMNVEV (reference sequence). CDR3 residues: CASSSGTGGYEQYF. CDR3 bases: TGTGCCAGCAGCTCCGGGACAGGAGGTTACGAGCAGTACTTC.

V and J are TRBV18 and TRBJ2-7; D gene uncertain. The V end was cut by 3 bases, the J end by 7 bases, with 19 bases between. Germline assignment: CDR1 KGHSH and CDR2 LQKENI. The CDR3 totals 15 residues. The CDR3 bases are TGTGCCAGCTCACCGGAGTTGCAGGCTCTACGGGAGCAGTACTTC. Its protein product is CASSPELQALREQYF.

The gene calls are TRBV7-4 and TRBJ2-5, with a weak D call TRBD2 (6 bases). The CDR3 spans 15 residues. V was cut by 10 bases and J by 4 bases, with 22 bases left in between. Germline CDR1 is SGHVT and CDR2 is SQSDAQ. The CDR3 DNA reads TGTGCCACCCCCCTAGCGACACCTCGGGGAGAGACCCAGTACTTC. It translates to CATPLATPRGETQYF.

The chain combines TRBV10-3 with TRBJ2-3; 9 positions agree with TRBD2. The junction had 12 bases not matched to a gene; V was cut back by 0 bases and J by 2 bases. Germline CDR1 ENHRY, CDR2 SYGVKD. CDR3 length: 19 residues. The CDR3 protein is CAISESELGLAGFTDTQYF. The CDR3 bases are TGTGCCATCAGTGAGTCTGAGCTAGGGCTAGCGGGATTCACAGATACGCAGTATTTT.

Remarks on this clone: A junction end diverges from the germline sequence, so it may reflect a read error. Other DNA sequences in the sample encode the same CDR3. The CDR3 coding sequence is TGCGCCAGCAGTCAAGGTAACGGGCTGGGGACTGAAGCTTTCTTT. Protein: CASSQGNGLGTEAFF. The rearrangement uses TRBV4-1 and TRBJ1-1; D is ambiguous. CDR1 and CDR2 from the germline V gene are MGHRA and YSYEKL. The CDR3 runs 15 residues.

This clone was seen only once. This sequence joins TRBV13 and TRBJ2-1, with D tentatively TRBD2 (6 bases). Germline CDR1 is PRHDT and CDR2 is FYEKMQ (reference sequence). CDR3 size: 16 residues. V was shortened by 5 bases and J by 1 base, with 15 bases between the two germline ends. The CDR3 is CASSLRLAVSYNEQFF. The CDR3 DNA reads TGTGCCAGCAGCCTTAGATTAGCGGTTTCCTACAATGAGCAGTTCTTC.

The V gene is TRBV11-3, the J gene TRBJ1-1, with TRBD1 matching 10 bases. The germline CDR1 and CDR2 sequences are SGHNT and YENEEA. There are 19 residues in the CDR3. V shed 3 bases, J shed 1 base, and the junction held 14 bases outside the gene matches. The DNA of the CDR3 is TGTGCCAGCAGCTTGCAGATCCCGGGACAGGGGTTTCGGAACACTGAAGCTTTCTTT. Translated, it gives CASSLQIPGQGFRNTEAFF.

The chain is built from TRBV7-2 and TRBJ2-1; tentative D call: TRBD2 (6 bases). Germline CDR1 reads SGHTA; CDR2 reads FQGNSA. The V gene lost 1 base and the J gene lost 3 bases, with 10 bases spanning the gap. CDR3 size: 15 residues. The CDR3 DNA is TGTGCCAGCAGCTTAGTTCTGGACTACTACAATGAGCAGTTCTTC. It encodes CASSLVLDYYNEQFF.

This clone was observed once. This chain uses TRBV10-3 with TRBJ2-5; 7 bases fit TRBD1. This CDR3 is 13 amino acids long. Unmatched junction bases numbered 5, after V lost 8 bases and J lost 2 bases. From germline, CDR1 is ENHRY and CDR2 SYGVKD. The CDR3 region has the DNA TGTGCCATCGGCCCGGGACAGCAAGAGACCCAGTACTTC. Its translation is CAIGPGQQETQYF.

This chain uses TRBV6-5 with TRBJ2-2; D not certain. V was trimmed by 3 bases and J by 6 bases, leaving 8 bases between them. The germline gives CDR1 MNHEY, CDR2 SVGAGI. CDR3 length: 13 residues. The CDR3 sequence: CASSYEIPGELFF. Written as DNA, the CDR3 is TGTGCCAGCAGTTATGAGATCCCCGGGGAGCTGTTTTTT.

The chain has TRBV5-4 and TRBJ1-2, with 7 positions matching TRBD1. After removal of 1 base from V and 0 bases from J, the junction contained 6 bases not matched to a gene. This CDR3 contains 16 residues. Germline V CDR1 and CDR2: SGHNT, YYREEE (reference sequence). The CDR3 DNA reads TGTGCCAGCAGCTTGACAGGGGTTGTAACTAACTATGGCTACACCTTC. This encodes CASSLTGVVTNYGYTF.

V gene TRBV9 combines with J gene TRBJ1-6; 7 positions agree with TRBD1. Trimming removed 4 bases from V and 7 bases from J; junction bases left unmatched: 5. The CDR3 covers 14 residues. Germline CDR1 reads SGDLS; CDR2 reads YYNGEE. Here the CDR3 DNA reads TGTGCCAGCAGCCCGTCGACAGGGAATTCACCCCTCCACTTT. Amino acids: CASSPSTGNSPLHF.

This chain uses TRBV7-3 with TRBJ2-7; TRBD2 agrees at 11 bases. Per the germline V gene, CDR1 is SGHTA and CDR2 is FQGTGA. V lost 5 bases and J lost 2; bases outside the gene matches: 2. The CDR3 is made up of 14 amino acids. The CDR3 DNA is TGTGCCAGCAGCCATAGCGGGGGGGCCTACGAGCAGTACTTC. Amino acids: CASSHSGGAYEQYF. The full variable domain, rest sourced from reference TRBV7-3 and TRBJ2-7, is GAGVSQTPSNKVTEKGKYVELRCDPISGHTALYWYRQSLGQGPEFLIYFQGTGAADDSGLPNDRFFAVRPEGSVSTLKIQRTERGDSAVYLCASSHSGGAYEQYFGPGTRLTVT.

CDR3 sequence (DNA): TGTGCCAGCAGTTTCTATCCAGGGGCCTATGGCTACACCTTC. It specifies CASSFYPGAYGYTF. The chain recombines TRBV27 with TRBJ1-2; D possibly corresponds to TRBD1 (6 bases). Per the germline V gene, CDR1 is MNHEY and CDR2 is SMNVEV (reference sequence). The CDR3 runs to 14 residues. Trimming cost V 3 bases and J 4 bases, with 12 bases left between them.

This chain links TRBV6-5 with TRBJ1-6; D gene uncertain. V shed 5 bases and J shed 8 bases, with 10 bases lying between them. The germline V gene has CDR1 MNHEY and CDR2 SVGAGI. There are 13 residues in the CDR3. In DNA form, the CDR3 reads TGTGCCAGCAGTAGGACTACGGATTCACCCCTCCACTTT. Its protein is CASSRTTDSPLHF.